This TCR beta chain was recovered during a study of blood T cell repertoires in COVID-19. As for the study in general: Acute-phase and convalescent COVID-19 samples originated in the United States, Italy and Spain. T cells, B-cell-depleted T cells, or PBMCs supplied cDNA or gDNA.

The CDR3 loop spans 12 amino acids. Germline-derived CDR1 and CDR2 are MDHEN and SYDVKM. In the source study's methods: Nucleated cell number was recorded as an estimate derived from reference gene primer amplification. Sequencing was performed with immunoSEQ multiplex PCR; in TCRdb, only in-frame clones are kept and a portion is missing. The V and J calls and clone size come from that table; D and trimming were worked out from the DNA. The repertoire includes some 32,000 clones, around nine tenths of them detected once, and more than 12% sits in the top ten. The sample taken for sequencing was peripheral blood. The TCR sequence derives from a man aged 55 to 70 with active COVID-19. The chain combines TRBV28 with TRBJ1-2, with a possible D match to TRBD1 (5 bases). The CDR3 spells CAAGGEFYGYTF. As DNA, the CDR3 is TGTGCTGCTGGAGGGGAATTCTACGGCTACACCTTC.